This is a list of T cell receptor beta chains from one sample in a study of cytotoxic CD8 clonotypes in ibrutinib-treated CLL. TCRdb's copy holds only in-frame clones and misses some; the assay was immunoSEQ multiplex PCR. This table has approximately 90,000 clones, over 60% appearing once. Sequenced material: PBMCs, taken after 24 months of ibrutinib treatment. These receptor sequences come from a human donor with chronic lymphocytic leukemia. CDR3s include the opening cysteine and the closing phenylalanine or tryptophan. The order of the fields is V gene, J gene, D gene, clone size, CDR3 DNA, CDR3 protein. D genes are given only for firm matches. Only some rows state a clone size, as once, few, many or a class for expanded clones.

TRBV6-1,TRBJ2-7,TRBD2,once,TGTGCCAGCAGTGAAGCCCCGGGACAAGGACTAGCGGGAGGAGGGGGGGAGCAGTACTTC,CASSEAPGQGLAGGGGEQYF
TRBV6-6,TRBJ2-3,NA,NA,TGTGCCAGCAGACCTAAGGGGAGGACTTTCACAGATACGCAGTATTTT,CASRPKGRTFTDTQYF
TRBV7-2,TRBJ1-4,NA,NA,TGTGCCAGCAGCCGCGGGACTAATGAAAAACTGTTTTTT,CASSRGTNEKLFF
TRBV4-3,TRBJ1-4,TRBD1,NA,TGCGCCAGCAGCCAAGAGGGAAGGGGGCAGTTGGATGAAAAACTGTTTTTT,CASSQEGRGQLDEKLFF
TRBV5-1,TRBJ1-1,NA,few,TGCGCCAGCAGCTTGGCAGGCCTCATGAACACTGAAGCTTTCTTT,CASSLAGLMNTEAFF
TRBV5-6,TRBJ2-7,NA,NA,TGTGCCAGCAGCCTCCTGACCGGGGGGCGATACGAGCAGTACTTC,CASSLLTGGRYEQYF
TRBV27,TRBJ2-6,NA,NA,TGTGCCAGCAGTCCCGCCCCCGGGATATCCGGGGCCAACGTCCTGACTTTC,CASSPAPGISGANVLTF
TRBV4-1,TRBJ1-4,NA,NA,TGCGCCAGCAGCCTCGGCTCGGGCGGGAATGAAAAACTGTTTTTT,CASSLGSGGNEKLFF
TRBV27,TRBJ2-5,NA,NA,TGTGCCAGCAGTTTCCGGGCCAGCTTCGCGGAGACCCAGTACTTC,CASSFRASFAETQYF
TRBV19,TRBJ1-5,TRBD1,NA,TGTGCCAGTAGTATACGGGCCTCCGGGACAGGGGAAGTGAGCAATCAGCCCCAGCATTTT,CASSIRASGTGEVSNQPQHF